These 11 T cell receptor beta chains were all obtained from the same sample, sequenced in a study of blood T cells in healthy people across ages (dated by TCRdb to about 2015). Library creation used 5' RACE. This sample was sequenced with an Illumina HiSeq 2500. A second PCR of roughly 7 to 11 cycles was performed with a sample-barcoded 5' primer and a J-beta primer mix. TCRdb reprocessed the public reads (quality trimming at Q25 with fastp, clone calling with MiXCR) and kept in-frame beta chains. A single entry per CDR3 protein holds the most common genes and DNA from its merged rows. In all, the sample holds some 1.5 million distinct CDR3 sequences, and about 30% of those were seen once. The ten top clones hold 6.5% to 8.5% of the sample. Source material: blood. These receptors were collected from a woman aged 25 to 39 in good health.

The J gene is TRBJ1-4, the V gene TRBV6-2 or TRBV6-3, with D unresolved. Germline V gene data show CDR1 as MNHEY and CDR2 as SVGEGT. The length of the CDR3 is 16 residues. V lost 2 bases and J 0 bases, leaving 10 bases between the germline ends. CDR3 residues: CASSYRLQTTNEKLFF. The CDR3 DNA follows: TGTGCCAGCAGTTACCGACTACAGACAACTAATGAAAAACTGTTTTTT.

This clonotype has a handful of counts. The rearrangement links TRBV2 to TRBJ2-2, with D perhaps matching TRBD1 or TRBD2 (5 bases each). V was shortened by 0 bases and J by 3 bases, with 11 bases between the two germline ends. Germline V gives CDR1 SNHLY, CDR2 FYNNEI. The CDR3 has 16 amino acids. This CDR3 reads CASSEAGDRHTGELFF. The CDR3 DNA reads as TGTGCCAGCAGTGAAGCGGGGGACCGACACACCGGGGAGCTGTTTTTT.

Only a few counts were recorded for this clonotype. The genes are TRBV4-3 and TRBJ2-5; the D gene is possibly TRBD2 (6 bases). This CDR3 region has 15 residues. The germline CDR1 and CDR2 sequences are LGHNA and YSLEER. V lost 2 bases and J lost 7, with 17 bases in between. CDR3 amino acids: CASSQINSGVGTQYF. CDR3 bases: TGCGCCAGCAGCCAAATCAATAGCGGAGTGGGGACCCAGTACTTC.

The chain is built from TRBV14 and TRBJ2-3, with D hard to call. The V end was cut by 0 bases, the J end by 0 bases, with 7 bases between. Germline-derived CDR1 and CDR2 are SGHDN and FVKESK. The CDR3 spans 15 residues. The CDR3 DNA is TGTGCCAGCAGCCAAGACGACCTTAGCACAGATACGCAGTATTTT. Amino acid sequence: CASSQDDLSTDTQYF.

This rearrangement joins TRBV11-2 to TRBJ2-1, with 12 bases lining up with TRBD2. The CDR3 has 16 amino acids. J gave up 7 bases and V 5 bases, and 9 bases lay outside the gene matches. CDR1 and CDR2 (germline): SGHAT, FQNNGV. The CDR3 here is CASSTASGRVGNEQFF. Here the CDR3 DNA reads TGTGCCAGCAGCACCGCTAGCGGGAGGGTCGGAAATGAGCAGTTCTTC.

The sample holds a few counts of this clonotype. The chain employs TRBV20-1 and TRBJ2-3; 8 nucleotides match TRBD1. The CDR3 has 17 residues. Trimming at V came to 3 bases and at J to 2 bases, leaving 13 bases not matched to a gene. Germline-derived CDR1 and CDR2 are DFQATT and SNEGSKA (reference sequence). CDR3 region: CSASSRGQGRITDTQYF. The CDR3 nucleotides are TGCAGTGCTAGTTCCCGCGGACAGGGTAGAATCACAGATACGCAGTATTTT.

V and J are TRBV10-3 and TRBJ2-7, with D tentatively TRBD1 (5 bases). CDR3 length equals 12 residues. V gave up 6 bases and J gave up 0 bases, with 6 bases separating them. Looked up from germline, CDR1 is ENHRY and CDR2 is SYGVKD. The CDR3 region has the DNA TGTGCCATCAGAAGGGGCTCCTACGAGCAGTACTTC. It yields the protein CAIRRGSYEQYF.

This clonotype was observed many times. V usage is TRBV12-3 or TRBV12-4 and J usage is TRBJ2-5; 8 bases line up with TRBD1. V dropped 5 bases and J dropped 7; count of bases not matched to a gene: 12. The CDR3 has 15 residues. For the CDR3, the DNA is TGTGCCAGCAGTAATGACAGGGGCACCTCCGGGACCCAGTACTTC. Encoded protein: CASSNDRGTSGTQYF.

This clonotype occurred a few times. The chain combines TRBV20-1 with TRBJ2-7, with 10 bases identical to TRBD2. V shed 4 bases and J 5 bases; nucleotides not matched to a gene: 11. This CDR3 contains 15 residues. The germline V gene has CDR1 DFQATT and CDR2 SNEGSKA (reference sequence). The chain's CDR3 is CSATDPGLASHEQYF. In DNA, the CDR3 is TGCAGTGCTACAGACCCGGGACTAGCGTCCCACGAGCAGTACTTC.

V is TRBV11-2 and J is TRBJ2-1, with no clear D. V dropped 4 bases and J dropped 4 bases, with 17 bases sitting between them. CDR3 length: 16 residues. The V gene's germline CDR1 is SGHAT and CDR2 FQNNGV. CDR3 bases: TGTGCCAGCAGCTGGTCGCTTAGCTTAGGGTACAATGAGCAGTTCTTC. Residues: CASSWSLSLGYNEQFF.

A few counts support this clonotype. The chain is built from TRBV29-1 and TRBJ2-5, with TRBD2 matching over 10 bases. The CDR3 loop spans 14 amino acids. Germline V gives CDR1 SQVTM, CDR2 ANQGSEA. The junction had 10 bases not matched to a gene; V was cut back by 1 base and J by 11 bases. Written as DNA, the CDR3 is TGCAGCGTTGAAGTAGCGGGAGGAAGTAATGAGCAGTACTTC. Translating gives CSVEVAGGSNEQYF.